This T cell receptor beta chain is from a study of blood T cells in healthy people across ages (dated by TCRdb to about 2015). Broadly, across the study: In model experiments, template switching captured roughly one uniquely barcoded TCR beta cDNA molecule for every two T cells. The donors were split into four age groups: young (average 16 years), middle-aged (about 40), aged (approximately 60) and long-lived (roughly 86). Using deep sequencing normalized with unique cDNA molecular identifiers, the study measured how TCR beta repertoire diversity changes with age. Two additional independent replicas of 1 million unique cDNA reads from the same blood draw were analyzed for two donors (one aged 18 to 29 and one aged 80 or older). The study at large found these results: The CMV infection status of donors was not known, potentially confounding age-related changes in expanded clonotypes. Observed TCR beta diversity correlated strongly with the percentage of naive T cells measured by flow cytometry. As age increased, observed TCR beta diversity per million T cells dropped in a roughly linear way, and a significant reduction was already evident by age around 41. Bulk unsorted PBMC profiling prevented conclusive comparison of naive and antigen-experienced compartments. The long-lived group showed more naive CD4+ T cells, fewer expanded clones and increased TCR diversity than the aged group, suggesting age selection. Estimates of total diversity from one million sequenced T cells were regarded as lower bounds and underestimates.

The donors were 40 or so Caucasian individuals from Russia, aged roughly 6 to 100 years, who were systemically healthy. Around 10 milliliters of peripheral blood were collected from each donor into EDTA-treated Vacutainer tubes. Ficoll-Paque density-gradient centrifugation was used to isolate PBMCs, with at least 6.5 million per sample. Trizol reagent was used to extract total RNA from the PBMCs, yielding at least 5 micrograms per sample. For every donor, flow cytometry on a PBMC aliquot measured the percentage of naive CD45RAhigh/CD27high T cells. This clonotype was counted once. No cognate antigen has been identified for it. The record has no base qualities; no much larger clone is one base away. One read alone lends weak support. Including the terminal cysteine and phenylalanine, the CDR3 comprises 13 residues. Of the read, only the CDR3 DNA is kept; its 39 bases are in frame from base 1. V and J are truncated by 6 bases and 2 bases respectively, leaving an intervening sequence of 10 bases. As encoded in the germline V gene, CDR1 is LGHNT while CDR2 is FRNRAP.

The method was 5' RACE. Sequencing was carried out with an Illumina HiSeq 2500. The second PCR ran for about 7 to 11 cycles and used a J-beta primer mix along with a sample-barcoded 5' primer. A template-switch 5' adaptor carrying 12 random nucleotides introduced a unique molecular identifier onto each TCR beta cDNA molecule. Each sample yielded at least 2.5 million CDR3-containing paired-end reads. All of the RNA was converted into first-strand cDNA using the Mint cDNA synthesis kit, with a TRBC-specific oligonucleotide serving as the primer. All cDNA was treated with uracil-DNA glycosylase and then went through a first 18-cycle PCR with the universal primers M1SS and BC2_uni_R. Processing in the source paper ran as follows. For normalization, 1 million high-quality reads, each with a distinct molecular identifier, were randomly selected from each sample. Reads with shared molecular identifiers were discarded instead of being binned into consensus sequences. MiTCR, set to a Q25 quality threshold and the strictest error-elimination algorithm, was used for CDR3 identification, clonotype clustering and error correction. A nonparametric unseen species model with Euler transformation was used to estimate a lower bound on total TCR beta diversity. TCRdb reran the public reads through fastp at Q25 and MiXCR, keeping productive beta chains. Every distinct CDR3 protein forms one entry, paired with its most common genes and DNA. TCRdb, not the original authors, processed these V and J calls. The sample has some 930,000 distinct CDR3 sequences on record, 25% to 30% of them singletons. The ten largest clones capture roughly 10% of the sample.

These records were also assigned to another study, of T cells of mothers and their children. The second investigation adds: Nine systemically healthy Caucasian individuals served as donors, namely three mothers together with their six children. cDNA synthesis used all of the extracted RNA, with approximately 1.4 ug of RNA in each 15 ul reaction. In the second PCR, sample barcodes and 2-4 random nucleotides were introduced via the M1S primer. Each mother yielded over 9.5 million TCR beta CDR3 reads and each child 3 million or so reads. Thymic selection similarly shapes TCR recombination output in related and unrelated pairs, with minor effect from inherited differences. Related mother-child pairs always showed normalized repertoire overlap that was slightly higher than in unrelated mother-child pairs, though the difference was never significant. No persistent microchimeric T cell clones were found, with a detection sensitivity of roughly 99 clones per million clonotypes. The study used deep NGS to compare TCR beta repertoires of mothers and children, seeking features distinguishing related mother-child pairs from unrelated individuals. Mothers averaged approximately 40 +/- 4 years of age and children averaged approximately 12 +/- 4 years. After adapters were ligated using NEBNext reagents, the libraries underwent 100+100 nt paired-end sequencing on an Illumina HiSeq 2000. To prevent cross-contamination, the mother and child libraries were prepared a month apart and were sequenced in separate runs. Each donor had between about 450,000 and 2,300,000 distinct TCR beta clonotypes identified. Naive TCR beta clonotypes were estimated from low-frequency clonotypes matched to each donor's FACS-determined naive share, without sorting.

The rearranged chain carries TRBV12-5 and TRBJ2-5; a confident D gene designation cannot be given. The TCR was taken from a woman in her forties in good health. Specimen: blood. The CDR3 region has the sequence CASGPDTQETQYF. The nucleotide sequence is TGTGCTAGTGGCCCCGACACTCAAGAGACCCAGTACTTC.